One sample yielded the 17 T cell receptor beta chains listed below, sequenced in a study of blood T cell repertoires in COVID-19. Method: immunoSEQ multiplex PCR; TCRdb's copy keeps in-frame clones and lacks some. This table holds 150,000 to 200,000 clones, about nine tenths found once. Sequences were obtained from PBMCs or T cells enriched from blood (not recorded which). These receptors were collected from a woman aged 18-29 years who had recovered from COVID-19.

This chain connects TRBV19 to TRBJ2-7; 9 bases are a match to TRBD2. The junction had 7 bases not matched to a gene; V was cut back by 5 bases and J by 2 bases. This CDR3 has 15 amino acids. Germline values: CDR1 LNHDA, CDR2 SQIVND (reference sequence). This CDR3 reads CASSHPAGGAYEQYF. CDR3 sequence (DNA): TGTGCCAGTAGTCACCCTGCGGGAGGGGCCTACGAGCAGTACTTC.

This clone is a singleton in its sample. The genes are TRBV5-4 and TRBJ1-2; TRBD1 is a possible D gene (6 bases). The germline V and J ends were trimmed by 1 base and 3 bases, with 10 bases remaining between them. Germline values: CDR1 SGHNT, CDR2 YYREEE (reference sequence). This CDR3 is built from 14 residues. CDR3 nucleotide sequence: TGTGCCAGCAGCTTGAATCAGGGGCACTATGGCTACACCTTC. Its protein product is CASSLNQGHYGYTF.

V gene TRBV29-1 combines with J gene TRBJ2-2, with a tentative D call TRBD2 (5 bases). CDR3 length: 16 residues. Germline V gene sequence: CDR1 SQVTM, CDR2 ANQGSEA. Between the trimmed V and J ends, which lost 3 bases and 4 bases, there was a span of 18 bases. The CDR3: CSVEVEATVVTGELFF. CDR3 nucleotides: TGCAGCGTTGAGGTGGAGGCTACAGTGGTCACCGGGGAGCTGTTTTTT.

CDR3: CASTQDLGAQHF. CDR3 nucleotides: TGTGCCAGCACGCAGGACCTCGGGGCCCAGCATTTT. V gene TRBV2 combines with J gene TRBJ1-5; D not resolved. V lost 7 bases, J lost 11 bases, and 15 bases lay in between. Germline V lookup: CDR1 SNHLY, CDR2 FYNNEI. The CDR3 consists of 12 residues.

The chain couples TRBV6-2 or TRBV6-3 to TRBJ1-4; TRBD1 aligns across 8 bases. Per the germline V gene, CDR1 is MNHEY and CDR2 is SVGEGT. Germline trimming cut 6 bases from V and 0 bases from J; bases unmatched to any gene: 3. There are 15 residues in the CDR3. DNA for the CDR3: TGTGCCAGCAGCCGGGACAGGTCAACTAATGAAAAACTGTTTTTT. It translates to CASSRDRSTNEKLFF.

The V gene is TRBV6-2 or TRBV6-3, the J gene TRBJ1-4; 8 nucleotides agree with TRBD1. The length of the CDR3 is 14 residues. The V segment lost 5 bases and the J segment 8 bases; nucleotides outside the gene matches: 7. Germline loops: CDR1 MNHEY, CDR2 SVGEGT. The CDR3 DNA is TGTGCCAGCAGTAAGCAGGGGGCTAGGGAAAAACTGTTTTTT. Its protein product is CASSKQGAREKLFF.

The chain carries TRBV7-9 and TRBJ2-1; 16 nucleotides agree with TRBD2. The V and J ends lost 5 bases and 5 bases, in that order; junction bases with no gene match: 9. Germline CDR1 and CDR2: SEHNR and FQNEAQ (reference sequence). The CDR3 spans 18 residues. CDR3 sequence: CASSPPGLAGGPDNEQFF. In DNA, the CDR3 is TGTGCCAGCAGCCCACCGGGACTAGCGGGAGGGCCTGACAATGAGCAGTTCTTC.

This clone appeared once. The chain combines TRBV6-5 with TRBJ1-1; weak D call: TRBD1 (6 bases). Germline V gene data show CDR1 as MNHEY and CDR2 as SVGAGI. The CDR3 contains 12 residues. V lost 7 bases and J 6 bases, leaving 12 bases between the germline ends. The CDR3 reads CASTPGGPEAFF. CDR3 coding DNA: TGTGCCAGCACCCCGGGGGGCCCTGAAGCTTTCTTT.

The CDR3 DNA follows: TGTGCCAGCAGCCAGCCCGAAGGGGGCCAGACCTACGAGCAGTACTTC. Its translation is CASSQPEGGQTYEQYF. This sequence joins TRBV16 and TRBJ2-7, with 7 bases lining up with TRBD1. The V and J ends lost 3 bases and 2 bases, in that order; junction bases with no gene match: 10. Germline V CDR1 and CDR2: KGHSY, FQNENV. The CDR3 has 16 residues. Looking up the rest from reference TRBV16 and TRBJ2-7 gives the full variable domain: GEEVAQTPKHLVRGEGQKAKLYCAPIKGHSYVFWYQQVLKNEFKFLISFQNENVFDETGMPKERFSAKCLPNSPCSLEIQATKLEDSAVYFCASSQPEGGQTYEQYFGPGTRLTVT.

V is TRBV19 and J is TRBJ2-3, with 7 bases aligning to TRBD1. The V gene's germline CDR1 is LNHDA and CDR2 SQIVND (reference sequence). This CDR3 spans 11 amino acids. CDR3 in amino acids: CVTGVSDTQYF. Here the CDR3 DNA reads TGTGTAACAGGGGTGTCGGATACGCAGTATTTT.

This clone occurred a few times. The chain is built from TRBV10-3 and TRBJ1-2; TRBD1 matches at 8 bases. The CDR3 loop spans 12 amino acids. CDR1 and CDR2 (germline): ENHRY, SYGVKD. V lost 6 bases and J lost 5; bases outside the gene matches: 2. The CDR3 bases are TGTGCCATCAGGGACAGGGTATATGGCTACACCTTC. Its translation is CAIRDRVYGYTF.

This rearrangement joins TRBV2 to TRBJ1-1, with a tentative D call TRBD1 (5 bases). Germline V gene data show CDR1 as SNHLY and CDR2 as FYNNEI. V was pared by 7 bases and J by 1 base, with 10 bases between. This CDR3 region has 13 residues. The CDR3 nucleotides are TGTGCCAGCAACGGACACCCGAACACTGAAGCTTTCTTT. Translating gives CASNGHPNTEAFF.

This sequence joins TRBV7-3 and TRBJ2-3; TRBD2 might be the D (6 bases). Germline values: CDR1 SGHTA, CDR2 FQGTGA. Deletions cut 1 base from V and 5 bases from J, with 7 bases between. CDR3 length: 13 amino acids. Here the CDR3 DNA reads TGTGCCAGCAGCTTAATGCGGGGAGATACGCAGTATTTT. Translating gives CASSLMRGDTQYF.

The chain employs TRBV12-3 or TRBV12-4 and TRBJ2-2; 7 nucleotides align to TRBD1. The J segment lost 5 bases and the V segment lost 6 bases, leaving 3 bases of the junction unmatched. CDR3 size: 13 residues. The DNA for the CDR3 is TGTGCCAGCAGAGAACAGGGGACCGGGGAGCTGTTTTTT. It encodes CASREQGTGELFF.

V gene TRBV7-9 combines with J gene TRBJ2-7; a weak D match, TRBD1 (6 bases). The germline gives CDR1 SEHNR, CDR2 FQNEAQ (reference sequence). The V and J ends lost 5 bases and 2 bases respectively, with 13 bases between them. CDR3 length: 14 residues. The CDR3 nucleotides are TGTGCCAGCAGCCCGGCGACAGGACCCTACGAGCAGTACTTC. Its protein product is CASSPATGPYEQYF.

As DNA, the CDR3 is TGTGCCAGCAGCTCCGGGACAGGGGGCTTCTACGAGCAGTACTTC. Residues: CASSSGTGGFYEQYF. V usage is TRBV27 and J usage is TRBJ2-7, with 12 nucleotides matching TRBD1. V lost 6 bases to trimming and J lost 3 bases; unmatched junction nucleotides: 6. The CDR3 sequence is 15 residues long. CDR1 is MNHEY, CDR2 SMNVEV, per germline (reference sequence).

In nucleotides, the CDR3 is TGCGCCAGCAAGCCCCCCGGGGCCAACGTCCTGACTTTC. Translated: CASKPPGANVLTF. V and J are TRBV4-1 and TRBJ2-6, with D uncertain. The CDR3 consists of 13 residues. V was shortened by 7 bases and J by 4 bases, with 8 bases between the two germline ends. Per germline, CDR1 MGHRA and CDR2 YSYEKL.